One and the same sample provided the 20 T cell receptor beta chains below, sequenced in a study of T cells in women clearing cervical HPV infection. Assay used: immunoSEQ multiplex PCR; TCRdb lists only in-frame clones, some missing. The listing records roughly 30,000 clones. Input material: blood buffy coat. The source of these receptors is a woman aged 18-69 years with a cervical HPV16 infection that either progressed to CIN3+ or cleared (not recorded which).

Notes on this clone: The read stops 3 residues short of the end of the CDR3; the missing end is completed from the germline J gene. The chain uses TRBV5-6 and TRBJ2-7; no definite D call. The V end lost 4 bases, the J end lost 3 bases, and 8 bases lay between the germline ends. The CDR3 contains 12 residues. Germline assignment: CDR1 SGHDT and CDR2 YYEEEE. The sequenced CDR3 bases are TGTGCCAGCAGCCAGGCCAACTACGAG. This translates into CASSQANYE. The complete CDR3 reads CASSQANYEQYF. Full variable domain (outside the CDR3, taken from reference TRBV5-6 and TRBJ2-7): DAGVTQSPTHLIKTRGQQVTLRCSPKSGHDTVSWYQQALGQGPQFIFQYYEEEERQRGNFPDRFSGHQFPNYSSELNVNALLLGDSALYLCASSQANYEQYFGPGTRLTVT.

Details on this clone: The sequenced fragment ends 3 residues before the CDR3 boundary, so the rest is inferred from the germline J gene. V and J are TRBV19 and TRBJ2-5; TRBD1 is a possible D gene (5 bases). From germline, CDR1 is LNHDA and CDR2 SQIVND (reference sequence). The CDR3 runs 15 residues. Trimming shortened V by 4 bases and J by 1 base, and 13 bases separated the two germline ends. The CDR3 DNA, read in part, is TGTGCCAGTAGTACTCAGGGTTTTCCCCAAGAGACC. Its translation: CASSTQGFPQET. The whole CDR3 reads CASSTQGFPQETQYF.

A note on this clone: The read halts 3 residues ahead of the CDR3 end, with the missing end drawn from the germline J gene. The rearrangement uses TRBV5-5 and TRBJ2-3, with D tentatively TRBD1 (6 bases). The V and J ends lost 2 bases and 4 bases respectively, with 14 bases between them. Per the germline V gene, CDR1 is SGHKS and CDR2 is YYEKEE (reference sequence). The CDR3 consists of 15 residues. The DNA read from the CDR3 is TGTGCCAGCAGCTTAGGTACAGGGTCAGCAGATACG. Protein: CASSLGTGSADT. The whole CDR3 sequence reads CASSLGTGSADTQYF.

In the case of this clone: The read is 3 residues too short to cover the CDR3 end, so that end is filled in from the germline J gene. This chain links TRBV30 with TRBJ2-1; D is possibly TRBD2 (6 bases). Trimming removed 3 bases at V and 7 bases at J, with 10 bases between. Germline V gene data show CDR1 as GTSNPN and CDR2 as SVGIG (reference sequence). The CDR3 is 12 amino acids. CDR3 protein: CAWRLEGNEQFF. The sequenced CDR3 bases are TGTGCCTGGAGATTGGAGGGTAATGAG.

The CDR3 sequence is CASSLIRPAGSSYEQYF. The covered CDR3 bases are TGTGCCAGCAGTCTTATTAGGCCAGCGGGGAGCTCCTACGAG. The V and J genes are TRBV28 and TRBJ2-7, with 7 positions matching TRBD2. The read is 3 residues too short to cover the CDR3 end, so that end is filled in from the germline J gene. The trim removed 5 bases at V and 0 bases at J, leaving 13 bases unmatched. This CDR3 comprises 17 residues. Germline lookup yields CDR1 MDHEN and CDR2 SYDVKM.

This CDR3 reads CASSISHPTGAGGQPQHF. The part of the CDR3 DNA that was read is TGTGCCAGTAGTATTTCCCACCCAACAGGGGCGGGGGGTCAGCCC. The gene calls are TRBV19 and TRBJ1-5; 7 bases align to TRBD1. Coverage ceases 3 residues before the CDR3 finishes, and the germline J gene fills in the end. Germline CDR1 reads LNHDA; CDR2 reads SQIVND (reference sequence). V shed 3 bases, J shed 6 bases, and the junction held 17 bases outside the gene matches. The CDR3 has 18 amino acids.

A remark on this clone: The read ends 3 residues shy of where the CDR3 ends; the end is completed using the germline J gene. The rearrangement uses TRBV19 and TRBJ1-2; 7 nucleotides match TRBD1. This CDR3 comprises 15 residues. Trimming at V came to 5 bases and at J to 3 bases, leaving 9 bases not matched to a gene. CDR1 is LNHDA, CDR2 SQIVND, per germline (reference sequence). This CDR3 is CASSPQGVVDYGYTF. The CDR3 DNA, read in part, is TGTGCCAGTAGTCCCCAGGGGGTAGTGGACTATGGC.

On this clone: The CDR3 extends 3 residues past the end of the read, so its final part is completed from the germline J gene. The V gene is TRBV7-3, the J gene TRBJ2-3, with D perhaps matching TRBD2 (6 bases). V dropped 2 bases and J dropped 0 bases, with 9 bases sitting between them. The germline CDR1 and CDR2 sequences are SGHTA and FQGTGA. The CDR3 covers 15 residues. The sequenced CDR3 bases are TGTGCCAGCAGCTTAGGCGGGAAGAGCACAGATACG. It translates to CASSLGGKSTDT. The CDR3 as a whole reads CASSLGGKSTDTQYF.

Regarding this clone: The read halts 3 residues ahead of the CDR3 end, with the missing end drawn from the germline J gene. The V and J genes are TRBV19 and TRBJ2-3, with 12 positions matching TRBD1. Losses at the gene ends were 4 bases for V and 6 bases for J; bases not matched to a gene: 8. Germline V gives CDR1 LNHDA, CDR2 SQIVND (reference sequence). The CDR3 covers 16 residues. This chain's CDR3 is CASSTNPGQGADTQYF. CDR3 DNA (partial): TGTGCCAGTAGTACAAATCCGGGACAGGGGGCCGATACG.

A word on this clone: Coverage ceases 3 residues before the CDR3 finishes, and the germline J gene fills in the end. This rearrangement joins TRBV15 to TRBJ2-3; D gene uncertain. V gave up 5 bases and J gave up 7 bases, with 16 bases separating them. Germline CDR1 is LNHNV and CDR2 is YYDKDF (reference sequence). The length of the CDR3 is 14 residues. CDR3 DNA, as far as it was read: TGTGCCACCAGCCTCTCAACTTTTCCCCATACG. Its translation is CATSLSTFPHT. The full CDR3 sequence reads CATSLSTFPHTQYF.

To note about this clone: The CDR3 end lies 3 residues beyond the end of the read and is filled in from the germline J gene. The genes are TRBV18 and TRBJ2-2, with TRBD2 matching 14 bases. Looked up from germline, CDR1 is KGHSH and CDR2 is LQKENI. V dropped 3 bases and J dropped 5; count of bases not matched to a gene: 2. CDR3 length: 16 amino acids. The part of the CDR3 DNA that was read is TGTGCCAGCTCACCTGGGACTAGCGGGAGTACCGGGGAG. This codes for CASSPGTSGSTGE. The entire CDR3 protein is CASSPGTSGSTGELFF.

Comments on this clone: The read stops 3 residues short of the end of the CDR3; the missing end is completed from the germline J gene. The chain links TRBV6-9 to TRBJ2-5; D uncertain. The CDR3 has 17 residues. Germline V gives CDR1 MNHGY, CDR2 SVAAGI. Trimming stripped 2 bases from V and 5 bases from J, with 21 bases between. This CDR3 reads CASSYPVLQAVNETQYF. Incomplete CDR3 DNA: TGTGCCAGCAGTTATCCCGTATTGCAGGCTGTGAATGAGACC.

Concerning this clone itself: The CDR3 end falls 3 residues outside the read, so it is completed with the germline J gene. The rearrangement joins TRBV19 to TRBJ1-2; possible D gene TRBD1, 5 bases. The CDR3 totals 13 residues. Per the germline V gene, CDR1 is LNHDA and CDR2 is SQIVND (reference sequence). The CDR3: CASSSGGSYDYTF. The DNA read from the CDR3 is TGTGCCAGTAGTAGCGGGGGTTCCTACGAC. The entire variable domain, with the rest obtained from reference TRBV19 and TRBJ1-2, is as follows: DGGITQSPKYLFRKEGQNVTLSCEQNLNHDAMYWYRQDPGQGLRLIYYSQIVNDFQKGDIAEGYSVSREKKESFPLTVTSAQKNPTAFYLCASSSGGSYDYTFGSGTRLTVV.

About this clone itself: The observed sequence ends 3 residues before the CDR3 terminus, with the missing tail filled in from the germline J gene. This sample includes further DNA sequences coding for the same CDR3. The chain joins TRBV30 to TRBJ1-3; TRBD1 is a possible D gene (6 bases). Germline assignment: CDR1 GTSNPN and CDR2 SVGIG (reference sequence). This CDR3 has 13 residues. The V end lost 7 bases, the J end lost 3 bases, and 13 bases lay between the germline ends. CDR3 sequence reads: CASPRTDGNTIYF. The DNA read from the CDR3 is TGTGCCTCGCCCCGGACAGATGGAAACACC.

For this clone: The read terminates 3 residues before the CDR3 end, so the remaining end is supplied by the germline J gene. The chain joins TRBV20-1 to TRBJ2-5, with 13 bases lining up with TRBD2. The CDR3 totals 16 residues. The germline gives CDR1 DFQATT, CDR2 SNEGSKA (reference sequence). The J segment lost 1 base and the V segment lost 1 base, leaving 3 bases of the junction unmatched. CDR3 bases read: TGCAGTGCTAGAGCGGGACTAGCGGGATCCCAAGAGACC. Translating gives CSARAGLAGSQET. The CDR3 in its entirety is CSARAGLAGSQETQYF.

About this clone itself: The read falls 3 residues short of the CDR3 end, and the missing part is taken from the germline J gene. V and J are TRBV2 and TRBJ2-2; perhaps TRBD1 as D (5 bases). CDR3 length: 13 amino acids. The V end lost 8 bases, the J end lost 5 bases, and 12 bases lay between the germline ends. Germline V gene lookup returns CDR1 SNHLY and CDR2 FYNNEI. This chain's CDR3 is CASGQGVTGELFF. The part of the CDR3 DNA that was read is TGTGCCAGCGGGCAAGGGGTGACCGGGGAG.

A remark on this clone: The sequenced fragment ends 3 residues before the CDR3 boundary, so the rest is inferred from the germline J gene. V usage is TRBV2 and J usage is TRBJ2-2; D is undetermined. The germline CDR1 and CDR2 sequences are SNHLY and FYNNEI. V was cut by 4 bases and J by 1 base, with 4 bases left in between. This CDR3 is built from 13 residues. The part of the CDR3 DNA that was read is TGTGCCAGCAGTGGACAGAACACCGGGGAG. This sequence encodes CASSGQNTGE. The entire CDR3 protein reads CASSGQNTGELFF.

In the case of this clone: The read comes to an end 3 residues before the CDR3 does, leaving the germline J gene to fill in the end. J is TRBJ1-4 and V is TRBV7-6; a possible D gene is TRBD1 (6 bases). Between the trimmed V and J ends, which lost 2 bases and 4 bases, there was a span of 11 bases. CDR1 and CDR2 (germline): SGHVS, FNYEAQ. The CDR3 is 15 amino acids. Incomplete CDR3 DNA: TGTGCCAGCAGCTTACGAGGGGGAGATAATGAAAAA. Translation: CASSLRGGDNEK. The entire CDR3 protein is CASSLRGGDNEKLFF.

Note on this clone: The read terminates 3 residues ahead of where the CDR3 ends, so the germline J gene completes it. This chain connects TRBV29-1 to TRBJ1-1; D might be TRBD1 (6 bases). V was shortened by 7 bases and J by 3 bases, with 15 bases between the two germline ends. CDR3 length: 13 amino acids. The germline gives CDR1 SQVTM, CDR2 ANQGSEA. CDR3 DNA, as far as it was read: TGCAGCGCCAGGACAGCCGATGACACTGAA. Encoded protein: CSARTADDTE. From start to end, the CDR3 is CSARTADDTEAFF.

Concerning this clone: The CDR3 end falls 3 residues outside the read, so it is completed with the germline J gene. V usage is TRBV18 and J usage is TRBJ2-3, with D unresolved. Germline V lookup: CDR1 KGHSH, CDR2 LQKENI. V was cut by 0 bases and J by 2 bases, with 6 bases left in between. The CDR3 spans 14 residues. CDR3 DNA, as far as it was read: TGTGCCAGCTCACCACCCCCTCTCACAGATACG. This encodes CASSPPPLTDT. The complete CDR3 protein is CASSPPPLTDTQYF.